The subject of this entry is one T cell receptor (beta chain). What it recognizes is unknown. TCRdb re-called the 5' RACE reads, yielding one record per CDR3 amino acid sequence without DNA. This table lists about 160,000 distinct CDR3 sequences. The sample belongs to a study of monozygotic twins with inflammatory bowel disease. Study-level results: IBD patients exhibited fewer clonotypes shared with other individuals than healthy twins, particularly with disease activity. Support was lacking for any single strong IBD-associated signal or clonotype.

The receptor's source is a human donor with ulcerative colitis or Crohn's disease, or a healthy co-twin of an affected twin (not recorded which). The sequenced material came from blood.

CDR3: CATSDLRGYEQFF. This rearrangement joins TRBV24-1 to TRBJ2-1; absent DNA, TCRdb's TRBD1 call cannot be checked. The CDR3 covers 13 residues. Germline lookup yields CDR1 KGHDR and CDR2 SFDVKD.